This record concerns one TCR beta chain sequence. Its antigen is still unknown. This record belongs to a study of T-cell memory formation after mild COVID-19. Study at large: TCR clusters showed largely donor specificity. The study's findings and limits: There were some responding clones in pre-infection memory, which suggested that cross-reactive memory had joined. The study found contracting CD4+ clones mainly in CM and EM and contracting CD8+ clones in EMRA.

Using its own MiXCR run on the 5' RACE reads, TCRdb lists one record per CDR3 protein. The sample lists about 250,000 distinct CDR3 sequences, less than 20% occurring once. The CDR3 totals 15 residues. V lost 8 bases to trimming and J lost 2 bases, with 17 bases between them. The rearrangement uses TRBV12-3 or TRBV12-4 and TRBJ2-3; D is possibly TRBD2 (7 bases). The material sequenced was PBMCs or a T cell subset sorted from them (not recorded which). The source is an adult woman who had mild COVID-19 (a few samples of this study predate the infection). Cell type and time point are not known. This CDR3 reads CASLAKGGATDTQYF. In nucleotides, the CDR3 is TGTGCCAGCCTCGCGAAGGGGGGGGCCACAGATACGCAGTATTTT.